A selection of T cell receptor beta chains follows, all from one sample in a study of glioma-infiltrating T cells after dendritic cell vaccination. The table came from immunoSEQ multiplex PCR; TCRdb's copy has only in-frame clones and leaves some out. In the table there are tens of thousands of clones, more than 65% of which are singletons. The sample was blood, taken before dendritic cell vaccination. The receptors were sampled from a human donor with glioblastoma. Each CDR3 is given with its conserved first and last residue. The order of the fields is D gene, V gene, J gene, clone size, CDR3 protein, CDR3 DNA. The D gene is left open where the match is weak. Not every row has a clone size; where given, it reads once, few, many or a size class.

-,TRBV6-1,TRBJ1-4,-,CASIRSQATNEKLFF,TGTGCCAGTATTAGGTCCCAGGCAACTAATGAAAAACTGTTTTTT
-,TRBV30,TRBJ2-1,few,CAWSDSPADEQFF,TGTGCCTGGAGTGACTCCCCCGCGGATGAGCAGTTCTTC
-,TRBV4-2,TRBJ1-3,-,CASSQDRLAGNTIYF,TGTGCCAGCAGCCAAGATCGCCTAGCTGGAAACACCATATATTTT
-,TRBV7-2,TRBJ1-6,-,CASSPGAGLYNSPLHF,TGTGCCAGCAGCCCAGGTGCAGGGTTGTATAATTCACCCCTCCACTTT
TRBD2,TRBV7-2,TRBJ2-3,-,CASRSGGATDTQYF,TGTGCCAGCAGGAGCGGGGGGGCGACAGATACGCAGTATTTT
TRBD2,TRBV10-3,TRBJ2-1,-,CAIRSTGGQGEQFF,TGTGCCATCAGATCAACGGGAGGGCAGGGTGAGCAGTTCTTC
-,TRBV5-1,TRBJ1-2,-,CASSFEGDYGYTF,TGCGCCAGCAGCTTCGAGGGGGACTATGGCTACACCTTC
TRBD1,TRBV7-9,TRBJ1-2,-,CASSAGTAYGYTF,TGTGCCAGCAGCGCCGGGACAGCCTATGGCTACACCTTC
-,TRBV6-6,TRBJ2-5,-,CASSAPGKETQYF,TGTGCCAGCAGTGCCCCGGGGAAAGAGACCCAGTACTTC
-,TRBV19,TRBJ2-7,few,CASSSRTASGGYEQYF,TGTGCCAGTAGTAGCCGGACAGCGAGCGGCGGATACGAGCAGTACTTC
TRBD2,TRBV5-1,TRBJ2-2,-,CASSLGTSGITGELFF,TGCGCCAGCAGCTTGGGGACTAGCGGGATCACCGGGGAGCTGTTTTTT
-,TRBV5-1,TRBJ2-5,-,CASSLGQLKETQYF,TGCGCCAGCAGCTTGGGACAGCTAAAAGAGACCCAGTACTTC
TRBD2,TRBV2,TRBJ2-1,-,CASRASGGAYNEQFF,TGTGCCAGCAGAGCTAGCGGGGGAGCTTACAATGAGCAGTTCTTC
TRBD1,TRBV6-5,TRBJ1-5,few,CASRRTGRNQPQHF,TGTGCCAGCAGGAGGACAGGGAGAAATCAGCCCCAGCATTTT
TRBD2,TRBV14,TRBJ2-1,-,CASSKNAGARNEQFF,TGTGCCAGCAGCAAAAACGCGGGAGCCCGCAATGAGCAGTTCTTC
TRBD1,TRBV15,TRBJ1-4,-,CATSYDRGDEKLFF,TGTGCCACCAGCTATGACAGGGGCGATGAAAAACTGTTTTTT
-,TRBV7-3,TRBJ2-2,-,CASSPISRGTGELFF,TGTGCCAGCAGCCCCATTTCCAGAGGCACCGGGGAGCTGTTTTTT
-,TRBV7-6,TRBJ2-5,-,CASSIGQNQETQYF,TGTGCCAGCAGTATCGGACAGAACCAAGAGACCCAGTACTTC
-,TRBV5-1,TRBJ1-2,-,CASSLSPLANYGYTF,TGCGCCAGCAGCTTGTCGCCTCTAGCTAACTATGGCTACACCTTC
TRBD1,TRBV6-4,TRBJ1-2,-,CASSDSGRQGARSYGYTF,TGTGCCAGCAGTGACTCTGGGAGGCAGGGGGCTAGGAGCTATGGCTACACCTTC
TRBD2,TRBV7-9,TRBJ2-1,-,CASSLQGRGGVQFF,TGTGCCAGCAGCTTACAGGGCCGGGGGGGTGTGCAGTTCTTC
TRBD1,TRBV18,TRBJ1-5,-,CASSPTGGESNQPQHF,TGTGCCAGCTCGCCGACAGGGGGGGAAAGCAATCAGCCCCAGCATTTT
-,TRBV27,TRBJ1-1,-,CASSLYFRDTLNTEAFF,TGTGCCAGCAGTTTATATTTCCGGGACACCCTGAACACTGAAGCTTTCTTT
-,TRBV19,TRBJ2-1,-,CASSIGGRSDNEQFF,TGTGCCAGTAGCATCGGGGGGCGCTCGGACAATGAGCAGTTCTTC
-,TRBV11-1,TRBJ2-2,-,CASSSTRLGLFF,TGTGCCAGCAGCTCCACGCGGTTGGGGCTGTTTTTT
-,TRBV7-2,TRBJ1-5,-,CASSSNDQPQHF,TGTGCCAGCAGCTCCAATGATCAGCCCCAGCATTTT
TRBD1,TRBV4-1,TRBJ2-1,-,CASGAGTADDNEQFF,TGCGCCAGCGGAGCAGGGACAGCGGACGACAATGAGCAGTTCTTC
TRBD1,TRBV6-6,TRBJ1-2,-,CASSYFGQGVNYGYTF,TGTGCCAGCAGTTACTTCGGACAGGGGGTTAACTATGGCTACACCTTC
TRBD1,TRBV5-1,TRBJ1-6,-,CASSLGTGEGSPLHF,TGCGCCAGCAGCTTAGGGACAGGGGAAGGTTCACCCCTCCACTTT
TRBD1,TRBV11-2,TRBJ2-1,-,CASTRRQGATYNEQFF,TGTGCCAGCACCCGACGACAGGGAGCCACCTACAATGAGCAGTTCTTC
-,TRBV7-9,TRBJ2-5,-,CASTPWGEETQYF,TGTGCCAGCACCCCGTGGGGGGAAGAGACCCAGTACTTC
-,TRBV11-2,TRBJ1-1,-,CASSLMRINTEAFF,TGTGCCAGCAGCTTAATGAGGATCAACACTGAAGCTTTCTTT
-,TRBV6-1,TRBJ1-4,-,CASSAPGDNEKLFF,TGTGCCAGCAGTGCGCCGGGAGACAATGAAAAACTGTTTTTT
TRBD2,TRBV11-2,TRBJ2-1,-,CASSLEWTRDEQFF,TGTGCCAGCAGCTTAGAATGGACTAGGGATGAGCAGTTCTTC
-,TRBV5-6,TRBJ1-3,few,CASSLEWSSGNTIYF,TGTGCCAGCAGCTTGGAATGGAGCTCTGGAAACACCATATATTTT
TRBD1,TRBV15,TRBJ2-1,-,CATSPNRGRDPYNEQFF,TGTGCCACCAGCCCAAACAGGGGTAGGGATCCCTACAATGAGCAGTTCTTC
TRBD1,TRBV5-1,TRBJ2-5,-,CASTTGGGETQYF,TGCGCCAGCACAACAGGGGGCGGCGAGACCCAGTACTTC
-,TRBV9,TRBJ1-1,-,CASRPPQGSNTEAFF,TGTGCCAGCAGGCCCCCACAGGGATCGAACACTGAAGCTTTCTTT
-,TRBV30,TRBJ2-3,-,CAWSVFGSGDTQYF,TGTGCCTGGAGTGTATTTGGTAGCGGAGATACGCAGTATTTT
-,TRBV5-4,TRBJ2-5,-,CASSSHETQYF,TGTGCCAGCAGCTCACACGAGACCCAGTACTTC
TRBD2,TRBV5-6,TRBJ2-5,-,CASSLSLLAGGLRQETQYF,TGTGCCAGCAGCTTGTCGTTGTTAGCGGGAGGGCTGCGTCAAGAGACCCAGTACTTC
-,TRBV18,TRBJ2-5,-,CASSLLSGMQETQYF,TGTGCCAGCTCACTTTTATCAGGGATGCAAGAGACCCAGTACTTC
-,TRBV4-1,TRBJ1-2,-,CASSQMVTQGRYGYTF,TGCGCCAGCAGCCAAATGGTAACGCAGGGGCGGTATGGCTACACCTTC
-,TRBV7-2,TRBJ2-3,-,CASSIDRLTDTQYF,TGTGCCAGCAGTATCGACAGACTCACAGATACGCAGTATTTT
TRBD1,TRBV6-1,TRBJ1-2,-,CASSEQGAVGYTF,TGTGCCAGCAGTGAACAGGGGGCGGTGGGCTACACCTTC
-,TRBV7-9,TRBJ2-3,-,CASSLLAISTDTQYF,TGTGCCAGCAGCTTACTCGCGATTAGCACAGATACGCAGTATTTT